These 28 T cell receptor beta chains were all obtained from the same sample, sequenced in a study of blood T cell repertoires in COVID-19. The table came from immunoSEQ multiplex PCR; TCRdb's copy has only in-frame clones and leaves some out. The sample includes roughly 250,000 clones, roughly nine tenths of them seen just once. The sample taken for sequencing was peripheral blood. The receptors were sampled from a woman in her 30s with COVID-19, enrolled during active disease.

This clone occurred a few times. The chain couples TRBV5-1 to TRBJ2-7; D is possibly TRBD1 (6 bases). With 2 bases removed from V and 6 bases from J, the gap between germline ends came to 9 bases. Per germline, CDR1 SGHRS and CDR2 YFSETQ. CDR3 length equals 12 residues. CDR3 sequence reads: CASSLTGIEQYF. CDR3 coding DNA: TGCGCCAGCAGCTTAACAGGGATCGAGCAGTACTTC.

The gene calls are TRBV6-4 and TRBJ1-2; unclear D gene. The CDR3 contains 12 residues. The germline V gene has CDR1 MRHNA and CDR2 SNTAGT. V lost 2 bases and J 3 bases, leaving 4 bases between the germline ends. In DNA form, the CDR3 reads TGTGCCAGCAGTGACCGTGACTATGGCTACACCTTC. Translation gives CASSDRDYGYTF.

The genes are TRBV6-2 or TRBV6-3 and TRBJ2-1; D might be TRBD1 (5 bases). CDR1 and CDR2 (germline): MNHEY, SVGEGT. The CDR3 runs to 14 residues. Trimming took off 0 bases at V and 7 bases at J, with 10 bases between the two ends. The CDR3 DNA reads TGTGCCAGCAGTTACTCGAATCAGGGAAATGAGCAGTTCTTC. Protein product: CASSYSNQGNEQFF.

For this clone: The identical CDR3 is also encoded by other nucleotide sequences in the sample. V usage is TRBV19 and J usage is TRBJ2-7; maybe TRBD1 (5 bases). The V and J ends lost 1 base and 3 bases respectively, with 7 bases between them. Per the germline V gene, CDR1 is LNHDA and CDR2 is SQIVND (reference sequence). The length of the CDR3 is 13 residues. CDR3 DNA sequence: TGTGCCAGTAGTATAGGTCAGGGCTACGAGCAGTACTTC. Translated, it gives CASSIGQGYEQYF.

This rearrangement joins TRBV7-8 to TRBJ2-5; the D gene is possibly TRBD2 (5 bases). This CDR3 spans 14 amino acids. V was cut by 3 bases and J by 5 bases, with 13 bases left in between. Germline V gene data show CDR1 as SGHVS and CDR2 as FQNEAQ. For the CDR3, the DNA is TGTGCCAGCAGCTTTCGCGGGCTAAGGGAGACCCAGTACTTC. This encodes CASSFRGLRETQYF.

CDR3 protein: CASSPRTGVGKQYF. The CDR3 region has the DNA TGTGCCAGCAGCCCTCGGACAGGGGTCGGCAAGCAGTACTTC. The chain recombines TRBV3-1 (or the pseudogene TRBV3-2) with TRBJ2-7; 9 bases line up with TRBD1. CDR1 LGHDT and CDR2 YNNKEL come from the germline V gene (reference sequence). This CDR3 is built from 14 residues. V gave up 4 bases and J gave up 8 bases; unmatched junction bases: 9.

The V call is TRBV5-6, the J call TRBJ2-3; 7 bases align to TRBD1. This CDR3 comprises 14 residues. Germline V gives CDR1 SGHDT, CDR2 YYEEEE. The V and J ends lost 0 bases and 9 bases, in that order; junction bases with no gene match: 7. Here the CDR3 reads CASSLGQGMETQYF. DNA for the CDR3: TGTGCCAGCAGCTTGGGACAGGGTATGGAGACGCAGTATTTT.

This chain uses TRBV19 with TRBJ1-1, with TRBD1 matching 9 bases. The CDR3 extends over 15 amino acids. The germline gives CDR1 LNHDA, CDR2 SQIVND (reference sequence). V was pared by 3 bases and J by 5 bases, with 7 bases of the junction left unmatched. In DNA form, the CDR3 reads TGTGCCAGTAGTATTACCGGGACAGGGTTGACTGAAGCTTTCTTT. It encodes CASSITGTGLTEAFF.

The rearrangement uses TRBV19 and TRBJ2-7; TRBD1 matches 12 bases. V lost 9 bases, J lost 5 bases, and 8 bases stayed unmatched. Germline CDR1 and CDR2: LNHDA and SQIVND (reference sequence). CDR3 length: 14 residues. CDR3 bases: TGTGCCAGCAAACCGGGACAGGGGGCCCACGAGCAGTACTTC. This codes for CASKPGQGAHEQYF.

The rearrangement links TRBV5-4 to TRBJ1-1, with 7 nucleotides matching TRBD1. The V gene's germline CDR1 is SGHNT and CDR2 YYREEE (reference sequence). Unmatched junction bases numbered 10, after V lost 0 bases and J lost 8 bases. The CDR3 runs 15 residues. This CDR3 reads CASSLVDRARSEAFF. Here the CDR3 DNA reads TGTGCCAGCAGCTTGGTCGACAGGGCTAGGTCAGAAGCTTTCTTT.

This sequence joins TRBV19 and TRBJ1-3; D might be TRBD1 (6 bases). Germline V CDR1 and CDR2: LNHDA, SQIVND (reference sequence). V was trimmed by 6 bases and J by 0 bases, leaving 15 bases between them. CDR3 length equals 16 residues. DNA for the CDR3: TGTGCCAGTAGCATTACAGGGTCGAGCTCTGGAAACACCATATATTTT. Translation gives CASSITGSSSGNTIYF. The whole variable domain, filled in from reference TRBV19 and TRBJ1-3, reads DGGITQSPKYLFRKEGQNVTLSCEQNLNHDAMYWYRQDPGQGLRLIYYSQIVNDFQKGDIAEGYSVSREKKESFPLTVTSAQKNPTAFYLCASSITGSSSGNTIYFGEGSWLTVV.

This chain uses TRBV4-1 with TRBJ1-2; D may be TRBD1 (5 bases). V lost 4 bases, J lost 2 bases, and 17 bases lay in between. This CDR3 spans 16 amino acids. Germline CDR1 and CDR2: MGHRA and YSYEKL. CDR3 residues: CASSPRRDSLNYGYTF. CDR3 DNA sequence: TGCGCCAGCAGCCCAAGGCGAGACAGTTTAAACTATGGCTACACCTTC.

The gene calls are TRBV5-5 and TRBJ2-7; TRBD1 matches at 8 bases. This CDR3 contains 17 residues. J gave up 2 bases and V 3 bases, and 13 bases lay outside the gene matches. The germline CDR1 and CDR2 sequences are SGHKS and YYEKEE (reference sequence). The CDR3 nucleotides read TGTGCCAGCAGCTCCGGGACAGGAGGGCTGTTAACCTACGAGCAGTACTTC. Its translation: CASSSGTGGLLTYEQYF.

The CDR3, as DNA: TGTGCCACCCAATCAAACCGACAGGTCGAGACCCAGTACTTC. Translating gives CATQSNRQVETQYF. The J gene is TRBJ2-5, the V gene TRBV6-5; TRBD1 might be the D (6 bases). V was trimmed by 10 bases and J by 5 bases, leaving 20 bases between them. In germline, CDR1 is MNHEY, CDR2 SVGAGI. CDR3 length: 14 residues.

This rearrangement joins TRBV13 to TRBJ2-5; TRBD2 aligns across 13 bases. Germline V gives CDR1 PRHDT, CDR2 FYEKMQ (reference sequence). This CDR3 region has 19 residues. Trimming removed 0 bases from V and 3 bases from J; junction bases left unmatched: 10. CDR3 in DNA: TGTGCCAGCAGCTTAGGCCGGACTAGCGGGGGCATACGGAAAGAGACCCAGTACTTC. It encodes CASSLGRTSGGIRKETQYF.

The J gene is TRBJ1-1, the V gene TRBV29-1; unclear D gene. Germline V gene lookup returns CDR1 SQVTM and CDR2 ANQGSEA. V lost 4 bases to trimming and J lost 1 base, with 10 bases between them. The CDR3 length is 13 residues. Written as DNA, the CDR3 is TGCAGCGTTGTCAGAGGCGCGAACACTGAAGCTTTCTTT. Translation: CSVVRGANTEAFF.

J is TRBJ2-4 and V is TRBV5-1; the match to TRBD2 covers 14 bases. J lost 0 bases, V lost 4 bases, and 6 bases had no gene match. The germline V gene encodes CDR1 SGHRS and CDR2 YFSETQ. The CDR3 has 18 amino acids. The CDR3, as DNA: TGCGCCAGCAGCCTGGGACTAGCGGGGGTGCTAGCCAAAAACATTCAGTACTTC. Translation: CASSLGLAGVLAKNIQYF.

The chain carries TRBV19 and TRBJ2-7; perhaps TRBD2 as D (6 bases). Germline V gene sequence: CDR1 LNHDA, CDR2 SQIVND (reference sequence). Deletions cut 6 bases from V and 0 bases from J, with 9 bases between. The CDR3 is 13 residues long. The CDR3 nucleotides read TGTGCCAGTAGCGCGGGGTACTCCTACGAGCAGTACTTC. As protein: CASSAGYSYEQYF. Looking up the rest from reference TRBV19 and TRBJ2-7 gives the full variable domain: DGGITQSPKYLFRKEGQNVTLSCEQNLNHDAMYWYRQDPGQGLRLIYYSQIVNDFQKGDIAEGYSVSREKKESFPLTVTSAQKNPTAFYLCASSAGYSYEQYFGPGTRLTVT.

This chain links TRBV7-9 with TRBJ2-1; a weak D match, TRBD2 (6 bases). V was trimmed by 1 base and J by 5 bases, leaving 18 bases between them. The CDR3 spans 17 residues. Germline V lookup: CDR1 SEHNR, CDR2 FQNEAQ (reference sequence). CDR3 loop: CASSLVGGNGFNNEQFF. In DNA, the CDR3 is TGTGCCAGCAGCTTAGTTGGCGGGAATGGATTCAACAATGAGCAGTTCTTC.

This rearrangement joins TRBV5-1 to TRBJ1-1, with a tentative D call TRBD1 (5 bases). Deletions cut 1 base from V and 4 bases from J, with 8 bases between. The CDR3 runs 13 residues. In germline, CDR1 is SGHRS, CDR2 YFSETQ. CDR3 sequence reads: CASSLTRATEAFF. In DNA form, the CDR3 reads TGCGCCAGCAGCTTGACCAGGGCCACTGAAGCTTTCTTT.

The gene calls are TRBV3-1 (or the pseudogene TRBV3-2) and TRBJ1-2, with a weak D call TRBD1 (6 bases). Germline V lookup: CDR1 LGHDT, CDR2 YNNKEL (reference sequence). Trimming pared 0 bases from V and 8 bases from J, leaving 13 bases between. The CDR3 contains 14 residues. The CDR3 nucleotides read TGTGCCAGCAGCCAAGACCTACAGGGTGTCGGCTACACCTTC. It is translated as CASSQDLQGVGYTF.

The chain employs TRBV5-1 and TRBJ2-1; 10 positions agree with TRBD2. The germline CDR1 and CDR2 sequences are SGHRS and YFSETQ. This CDR3 spans 16 amino acids. J gave up 6 bases and V 4 bases, and 10 bases lay outside the gene matches. CDR3 in DNA: TGCGCCAGCAGCCCCATCCTAGCGGGGGCCTCCAATGAGCAGTTCTTC. Amino acid sequence: CASSPILAGASNEQFF.

The V gene is TRBV6-5, the J gene TRBJ2-6, with D unresolved. V dropped 4 bases and J dropped 2 bases, with 12 bases sitting between them. From germline, CDR1 is MNHEY and CDR2 SVGAGI. The CDR3 extends over 16 amino acids. The CDR3 is CASSSVQVTGANVLTF. In nucleotides, the CDR3 is TGTGCCAGCAGTTCCGTCCAGGTAACTGGGGCCAACGTCCTGACTTTC.

Here the CDR3 DNA reads TGTGCCAGCAGTCCCTATAGCGGGGGGACCACAGATACGCAGTATTTT. Amino acid sequence: CASSPYSGGTTDTQYF. The chain couples TRBV11-3 to TRBJ2-3; the match to TRBD2 covers 10 bases. Trimming took 6 bases from V and 2 from J; bases not matched to a gene: 8. The CDR3 consists of 16 residues. The V gene's germline CDR1 is SGHNT and CDR2 YENEEA.

The chain couples TRBV4-1 to TRBJ2-5; 7 bases are a match to TRBD1. Per germline, CDR1 MGHRA and CDR2 YSYEKL. This CDR3 has 15 residues. V lost 3 bases and J lost 5; bases outside the gene matches: 9. This chain's CDR3 is CASSQTRQGLETQYF. DNA for the CDR3: TGCGCCAGCAGCCAGACACGACAGGGCTTGGAGACCCAGTACTTC.

The V gene is TRBV10-2, the J gene TRBJ2-7; tentatively, D is TRBD2 (6 bases). The germline V gene has CDR1 WSHSY and CDR2 SAAADI. V was trimmed by 6 bases and J by 6 bases, leaving 15 bases between them. The CDR3 is made up of 13 amino acids. CDR3 sequence: CASSAAWGGEQYF. Written as DNA, the CDR3 is TGCGCCAGCAGCGCCGCGTGGGGAGGCGAGCAGTACTTC.

The chain recombines TRBV10-2 with TRBJ2-3; 14 bases match TRBD2. Trimming removed 6 bases from V and 6 bases from J; junction bases left unmatched: 5. CDR3 length: 15 residues. Germline CDR1 WSHSY, CDR2 SAAADI. This chain's CDR3 is CASRGLAGAGDTQYF. The CDR3 coding sequence is TGCGCCAGCAGGGGACTAGCGGGGGCTGGGGATACGCAGTATTTT.

This chain uses TRBV6-5 with TRBJ2-7; 7 bases line up with TRBD1. J lost 1 base, V lost 6 bases, and 6 bases had no gene match. The V gene's germline CDR1 is MNHEY and CDR2 SVGAGI. The length of the CDR3 is 14 residues. The CDR3 region has the DNA TGTGCCAGCAGGCTGGACAGGCGATCCTACGAGCAGTACTTC. It codes for CASRLDRRSYEQYF.